The 19 T cell receptor beta chains below all came from one sample that was sequenced in a study of PD-1 blockade in classical Hodgkin lymphoma. Profiled with immunoSEQ multiplex PCR; TCRdb holds only in-frame clones, not every one. This sample has 13,000 to 15,000 clones, with around 82% found just once. Autologous stem cell transplantation was followed by relapse in every patient, and brentuximab vedotin exposure varied. The material was peripheral blood mononuclear cells (PBMCs), obtained at baseline. These receptors all come from a human donor with classical Hodgkin lymphoma.

This clone was counted once. This chain uses TRBV5-1 with TRBJ1-1; D may be TRBD1 (6 bases). The CDR3 is 16 amino acids. Deletions cut 0 bases from V and 4 bases from J, with 16 bases between. The germline gives CDR1 SGHRS, CDR2 YFSETQ. CDR3: CASSLAPTGGGTEAFF. CDR3 nucleotide sequence: TGCGCCAGCAGCTTGGCCCCGACAGGTGGGGGCACTGAAGCTTTCTTT.

The chain carries TRBV5-5 and TRBJ2-7, with TRBD1 matching over 9 bases. The V and J ends lost 4 bases and 4 bases, in that order; junction bases with no gene match: 6. Germline V gene sequence: CDR1 SGHKS, CDR2 YYEKEE (reference sequence). This CDR3 contains 14 residues. The CDR3 spells CASSTGTGTYEQYF. The CDR3 region has the DNA TGTGCCAGCAGCACCGGGACAGGGACGTACGAGCAGTACTTC.

This chain links TRBV19 with TRBJ1-5; the D is unclear. The CDR3 is 15 amino acids. Per germline, CDR1 LNHDA and CDR2 SQIVND (reference sequence). Trimming pared 5 bases from V and 0 bases from J, leaving 11 bases between. CDR3 DNA: TGTGCCAGTAGTTTGATGGGGTATAGCAATCAGCCCCAGCATTTT. As protein: CASSLMGYSNQPQHF.

This sequence joins TRBV19 and TRBJ1-5; a possible D gene is TRBD1 (6 bases). V was cut by 6 bases and J by 2 bases, with 8 bases left in between. Per germline, CDR1 LNHDA and CDR2 SQIVND (reference sequence). The CDR3 spans 13 residues. The CDR3 coding sequence is TGTGCCAGTAGGACAGGCGGCAATCAGCCCCAGCATTTT. Protein product: CASRTGGNQPQHF.

The J gene is TRBJ1-1, the V gene TRBV28; the D is unclear. Germline CDR1 reads MDHEN; CDR2 reads SYDVKM. The V end was cut by 2 bases, the J end by 1 base, with 2 bases between. The CDR3 contains 12 residues. CDR3 protein: CASSLQNTEAFF. As DNA, the CDR3 is TGTGCCAGCAGTTTACAGAACACTGAAGCTTTCTTT.

This clone was seen a single time. The genes are TRBV2 and TRBJ1-5; 8 bases fit TRBD1. V dropped 7 bases and J dropped 9; count of bases not matched to a gene: 14. The CDR3 length is 15 residues. Germline CDR1 and CDR2: SNHLY and FYNNEI. CDR3 sequence: CASNAGTGDRGPQHF. CDR3 sequence (DNA): TGTGCCAGCAATGCGGGGACAGGTGATCGAGGGCCCCAGCATTTT.

This sequence joins TRBV10-3 and TRBJ1-4; D may be TRBD1 (6 bases). The V and J ends lost 2 bases and 10 bases respectively, with 14 bases between them. CDR3 length: 14 amino acids. Per germline, CDR1 ENHRY and CDR2 SYGVKD. The chain's CDR3 is CAISEGRGLGKLFF. In DNA form, the CDR3 reads TGTGCCATCAGTGAGGGCAGGGGCCTCGGAAAACTGTTTTTT.

This clone was detected only a few times. V usage is TRBV28 and J usage is TRBJ1-6; D remains unclear. Germline V gene data show CDR1 as MDHEN and CDR2 as SYDVKM. The length of the CDR3 is 12 residues. Between the trimmed V and J ends, which lost 2 bases and 9 bases, there was a span of 5 bases. Here the CDR3 DNA reads TGTGCCAGCAGTTTAAAACGTTCACCCCTCCACTTT. Translated, it gives CASSLKRSPLHF.

V and J are TRBV2 and TRBJ1-2; maybe TRBD1 (5 bases). Germline loops: CDR1 SNHLY, CDR2 FYNNEI. The CDR3 consists of 15 residues. V shed 0 bases and J shed 8 bases, with 16 bases lying between them. CDR3 region: CASSEAQAGNGGYTF. CDR3 nucleotide sequence: TGTGCCAGCAGTGAAGCGCAGGCAGGGAACGGCGGCTACACCTTC.

The V and J genes are TRBV7-9 and TRBJ2-2; 9 bases agree with TRBD1. The length of the CDR3 is 16 residues. The junction had 3 bases not matched to a gene; V was cut back by 4 bases and J by 0 bases. Germline assignment: CDR1 SEHNR and CDR2 FQNEAQ (reference sequence). In DNA, the CDR3 is TGTGCCAGCAGCTACCGACAGGGGGCGAACACCGGGGAGCTGTTTTTT. This gives the protein CASSYRQGANTGELFF.

The rearrangement uses TRBV5-6 and TRBJ2-1; no clear D gene. The CDR3 spans 11 residues. Trimming took off 4 bases at V and 7 bases at J, with 6 bases between the two ends. The germline gives CDR1 SGHDT, CDR2 YYEEEE. CDR3 sequence (DNA): TGTGCCAGCAGCCAAGAGAATGAGCAGTTCTTC. This gives the protein CASSQENEQFF.

This clone occurred once. The chain is built from TRBV11-2 and TRBJ1-2; 7 bases align to TRBD1. The V segment lost 0 bases and the J segment 8 bases; nucleotides outside the gene matches: 0. CDR1 and CDR2 from the germline V gene are SGHAT and FQNNGV. The CDR3 length is 12 residues. CDR3 sequence: CASSLEDRGYTF. The CDR3 DNA reads as TGTGCCAGCAGCTTAGAGGACAGGGGCTACACCTTC.

On this clone itself: Mismatch with germline at one junction end may stem from a read error. V gene TRBV7-9 combines with J gene TRBJ2-2; tentatively, D is TRBD1 or TRBD2 (6 bases each). The CDR3 is 16 residues long. CDR1 SEHNR and CDR2 FQNEAQ come from the germline V gene (reference sequence). The CDR3 DNA follows: TGCCTTTACGAGGAGGGGGACTCTGGGAGGACCGGGGAGCTGTTTTTT. This sequence encodes CLYEEGDSGRTGELFF.

The chain recombines TRBV28 with TRBJ1-2, with D hard to call. Germline CDR1 reads MDHEN; CDR2 reads SYDVKM. The CDR3 has 13 residues. V shed 6 bases and J shed 0 bases, with 8 bases lying between them. CDR3 protein: CASSQGSNYGYTF. The CDR3 region has the DNA TGTGCCAGCAGCCAAGGCTCTAACTATGGCTACACCTTC.

The chain has TRBV2 and TRBJ1-3, with D maybe TRBD1 (5 bases). Trimming cost V 7 bases and J 3 bases, with 19 bases left between them. The CDR3 is made up of 16 amino acids. Germline assignment: CDR1 SNHLY and CDR2 FYNNEI. As DNA, the CDR3 is TGTGCCAGCACCGGAATGAGGGTGGGGGTTGGAAACACCATATATTTT. This sequence encodes CASTGMRVGVGNTIYF.

The chain carries TRBV29-1 and TRBJ2-1, with D perhaps TRBD1 (5 bases). The germline V gene encodes CDR1 SQVTM and CDR2 ANQGSEA. Trimming took off 5 bases at V and 9 bases at J, with 20 bases between the two ends. The CDR3 extends over 14 amino acids. CDR3 DNA: TGCAGCGTTTCAAGAACAGTCCGAGACAGTGAGCAGTTCTTC. Translating it yields CSVSRTVRDSEQFF.

V is TRBV18 and J is TRBJ1-1; D remains ambiguous. Trimming pared 1 base from V and 0 bases from J, leaving 12 bases between. Germline V gives CDR1 KGHSH, CDR2 LQKENI. The CDR3 has 16 amino acids. The CDR3 DNA is TGTGCCAGCTCACCACTCCTCCAATCAGTGAACACTGAAGCTTTCTTT. This sequence encodes CASSPLLQSVNTEAFF.

The genes are TRBV2 and TRBJ2-3, with TRBD1 matching over 10 bases. This CDR3 is 16 amino acids long. Germline V lookup: CDR1 SNHLY, CDR2 FYNNEI. V was clipped by 6 bases and J by 4 bases; unmatched bases: 10. CDR3 DNA sequence: TGTGCCAGCAGCCGGGATCGACAGGGGGCAGCAGATACGCAGTATTTT. This gives the protein CASSRDRQGAADTQYF.

The rearrangement links TRBV10-3 to TRBJ2-7; D possibly corresponds to TRBD1 (5 bases). Germline lookup yields CDR1 ENHRY and CDR2 SYGVKD. The V end lost 5 bases, the J end lost 1 base, and 12 bases lay between the germline ends. The CDR3 runs 14 residues. CDR3 sequence: CAISSQESSYEQYF. The CDR3 bases are TGTGCCATCAGTTCACAGGAAAGTTCCTACGAGCAGTACTTC.